A single sample gave rise to the 27 T cell receptor beta chains below, sequenced in a study of blood T cell repertoires in COVID-19. Profiling relied on immunoSEQ multiplex PCR, and the TCRdb table lists in-frame clones only, not all of them. The table shows 85,000 to 95,000 clones, with approximately 80% occurring only once. Sequencing used peripheral blood. The source of these receptors is a man in his 70s with acute or convalescent COVID-19.

The chain recombines TRBV7-2 with TRBJ2-3; TRBD2 matches 9 bases. The V segment lost 0 bases and the J segment 1 base; nucleotides outside the gene matches: 2. The germline gives CDR1 SGHTA, CDR2 FQGNSA. This CDR3 contains 16 residues. CDR3: CASSLAPSGGTDTQYF. In nucleotides, the CDR3 is TGTGCCAGCAGCTTAGCCCCTAGCGGGGGCACAGATACGCAGTATTTT.

In the case of this clone: A much bigger clone sits one base away, suggesting this may be a read error. This sample includes further DNA sequences coding for the same CDR3. The chain links TRBV19 to TRBJ2-1; 12 nucleotides match TRBD1. Germline V CDR1 and CDR2: LNHDA, SQIVND (reference sequence). There are 15 residues in the CDR3. V dropped 5 bases and J dropped 2; count of bases not matched to a gene: 1. CDR3 nucleotide sequence: TGTGCCAGTAGTTGGGACAGGGGGCCCTACAATGAGCAGTTCTTC. Amino acids: CASSWDRGPYNEQFF.

This clone occurred once. The rearrangement links TRBV5-1 to TRBJ1-2, with 10 bases matching TRBD1. The J segment lost 6 bases and the V segment lost 4 bases, leaving 3 bases of the junction unmatched. Germline lookup yields CDR1 SGHRS and CDR2 YFSETQ. The CDR3 spans 13 residues. For the CDR3, the DNA is TGCGCCAGCAGCGCCGGGACAGGGGATGGCTACACCTTC. Translating gives CASSAGTGDGYTF.

Note on this clone: Other DNA sequences from this sample encode an identical CDR3 as well. V usage is TRBV6-5 and J usage is TRBJ1-6; tentatively, D is TRBD1 (5 bases). This CDR3 is 15 amino acids long. In germline, CDR1 is MNHEY, CDR2 SVGAGI. Trimming stripped 0 bases from V and 7 bases from J, with 10 bases between. The CDR3 is CASSYSGGGNSPLHF. For the CDR3, the DNA is TGTGCCAGCAGTTACTCTGGGGGAGGCAATTCACCCCTCCACTTT.

V and J are TRBV29-1 and TRBJ2-3, with TRBD2 identical over 8 bases. CDR3 length equals 13 residues. The germline V gene has CDR1 SQVTM and CDR2 ANQGSEA. V trimming: 6 bases; J trimming: 1 base; junction bases outside the gene matches: 3. DNA of the CDR3: TGCAGCGTCTCAGCGGGAGGCACAGATACGCAGTATTTT. Translation: CSVSAGGTDTQYF.

This chain joins TRBV28 and TRBJ1-2, with D perhaps matching TRBD1 (6 bases). Trimming removed 5 bases at V and 8 bases at J, with 24 bases between. CDR1 is MDHEN, CDR2 SYDVKM, per germline. The length of the CDR3 is 16 residues. The CDR3 nucleotides are TGTGCCAGCAGTCCCCCCGGCCCCACAGGGATTGACGGCTACACCTTC. Amino acid sequence: CASSPPGPTGIDGYTF.

This clone came up a few times. The chain carries TRBV5-1 and TRBJ1-2; tentative D call: TRBD1 (5 bases). CDR3 length equals 15 residues. The germline CDR1 and CDR2 sequences are SGHRS and YFSETQ. V was shortened by 4 bases and J by 8 bases, with 21 bases between the two germline ends. CDR3 region: CASSRIAGPPGGYTF. The CDR3 nucleotides are TGCGCCAGCAGCCGAATTGCGGGGCCCCCCGGCGGCTACACCTTC.

The chain recombines TRBV28 with TRBJ1-5; tentative D call: TRBD1 (6 bases). CDR3 length equals 14 residues. V dropped 7 bases and J dropped 4 bases, with 14 bases sitting between them. The germline V gene has CDR1 MDHEN and CDR2 SYDVKM. The CDR3 region is CASTPGTLNQPQHF. In nucleotides, the CDR3 is TGTGCCAGCACCCCCGGGACATTAAATCAGCCCCAGCATTTT.

This chain links TRBV3-1 (or the pseudogene TRBV3-2) with TRBJ2-2; tentative D call: TRBD1 (6 bases). Trimming removed 2 bases at V and 0 bases at J, with 10 bases between. The CDR3 covers 16 residues. Germline V gene lookup returns CDR1 LGHDT and CDR2 YNNKEL (reference sequence). The CDR3 bases are TGTGCCAGCAGCCAATCCCGACAGGCGAACACCGGGGAGCTGTTTTTT. Its translation: CASSQSRQANTGELFF.

This CDR3 is CASSLGSTGSSNTGELFF. CDR3 DNA: TGTGCCAGCAGCTTGGGAAGTACCGGGTCCTCCAACACCGGGGAGCTGTTTTTT. The chain couples TRBV5-4 to TRBJ2-2; D ambiguous. CDR3 length: 18 amino acids. The germline V and J ends were trimmed by 0 bases and 2 bases, with 17 bases remaining between them. Germline V CDR1 and CDR2: SGHNT, YYREEE (reference sequence).

The V gene is TRBV7-2, the J gene TRBJ2-7; D is unresolved. Trimming stripped 4 bases from V and 1 base from J, with 14 bases between. CDR1 is SGHTA, CDR2 FQGNSA, per germline. The CDR3 length is 15 residues. The CDR3 nucleotides read TGTGCCAGCAGCTCCCTTGTCCTTTATTCCTACGAGCAGTACTTC. Translated: CASSSLVLYSYEQYF.

The chain joins TRBV30 to TRBJ1-2, with 8 positions matching TRBD1. CDR1 and CDR2 from the germline V gene are GTSNPN and SVGIG (reference sequence). V trimming: 3 bases; J trimming: 7 bases; junction bases outside the gene matches: 10. CDR3 length: 14 amino acids. The CDR3 DNA follows: TGTGCCTGGAGAAGGGGGCAGGGGGCTCTTGGCTACACCTTC. Translation: CAWRRGQGALGYTF.

This clone was observed once. The chain couples TRBV28 to TRBJ1-1; D not resolved. This CDR3 is built from 11 residues. Looked up from germline, CDR1 is MDHEN and CDR2 is SYDVKM. The V and J ends lost 4 bases and 8 bases respectively, with 8 bases between them. The CDR3 DNA sequence: TGTGCCAGCAGTTACAGTGGGGAAGCTTTCTTT. Residues: CASSYSGEAFF.

This clone turned up a few times. This chain links TRBV10-2 with TRBJ1-1; possibly TRBD1 for D (6 bases). This CDR3 comprises 12 residues. Trimming took off 6 bases at V and 3 bases at J, with 8 bases between the two ends. Germline V gene lookup returns CDR1 WSHSY and CDR2 SAAADI. The CDR3 sequence: CASRDRYTEAFF. The CDR3 nucleotides read TGCGCCAGCAGAGACAGGTACACTGAAGCTTTCTTT.

CDR3 nucleotides: TGTGCCAGCAGTCTGGGGGGGGATTCACCCCTCCACTTT. Encoded protein: CASSLGGDSPLHF. V and J are TRBV28 and TRBJ1-6; weak D call: TRBD1 (5 bases). This CDR3 has 13 amino acids. Germline V CDR1 and CDR2: MDHEN, SYDVKM. V lost 5 bases and J 8 bases, leaving 10 bases between the germline ends.

The genes are TRBV5-4 and TRBJ2-7, with D perhaps matching TRBD2 (6 bases). V lost 4 bases and J 5 bases, leaving 13 bases between the germline ends. Germline values: CDR1 SGHNT, CDR2 YYREEE (reference sequence). This CDR3 contains 13 residues. DNA of the CDR3: TGTGCCAGCAGCCCGTTCGGAGGGCACGAGCAGTACTTC. As protein: CASSPFGGHEQYF.

This sequence joins TRBV5-4 and TRBJ1-1; possible D gene TRBD1, 5 bases. Germline CDR1 SGHNT, CDR2 YYREEE (reference sequence). Trimming pared 2 bases from V and 1 base from J, leaving 12 bases between. The CDR3 has 15 residues. The CDR3, as DNA: TGTGCCAGCAGCTTAAGTTTAGACAGGAACACTGAAGCTTTCTTT. Its translation: CASSLSLDRNTEAFF.

In this sample, this clone turned up once. The V and J genes are TRBV30 and TRBJ1-1; no clear D. The V end lost 4 bases, the J end lost 1 base, and 7 bases lay between the germline ends. CDR3 length equals 12 residues. Germline values: CDR1 GTSNPN, CDR2 SVGIG (reference sequence). CDR3 in DNA: TGTGCCTGGACTTACGGGAACACTGAAGCTTTCTTT. Protein product: CAWTYGNTEAFF.

This sequence joins TRBV19 and TRBJ1-2, with 7 bases aligning to TRBD1. Losses at the gene ends were 7 bases for V and 4 bases for J; bases not matched to a gene: 9. Per the germline V gene, CDR1 is LNHDA and CDR2 is SQIVND (reference sequence). The CDR3 consists of 14 residues. In nucleotides, the CDR3 is TGTGCCAGTACTCGCGGACAGGCTGTCTATGGCTACACCTTC. It is translated as CASTRGQAVYGYTF.

This clone was observed once. CDR3 nucleotide sequence: TGTGCCAGCAGCTCTCCCTTGGGACAGGGAGTTTACAATGAGCAGTTCTTC. Translation: CASSSPLGQGVYNEQFF. The chain is built from TRBV9 and TRBJ2-1, with 9 bases lining up with TRBD1. CDR3 length: 17 residues. The germline V gene has CDR1 SGDLS and CDR2 YYNGEE. With 4 bases clipped from V and 4 bases from J, the junction kept 12 bases outside the gene matches.

The chain recombines TRBV4-2 with TRBJ1-2; D gene ambiguous. The germline V gene encodes CDR1 LGHNA and CDR2 YNFKEQ. The length of the CDR3 is 17 residues. V was shortened by 1 base and J by 2 bases, with 17 bases between the two germline ends. CDR3 in DNA: TGTGCCAGCAGCCAAGTACCCCAGGCCCCCCCGAACTATGGCTACACCTTC. It specifies CASSQVPQAPPNYGYTF.

The rearrangement uses TRBV5-1 and TRBJ2-2, with 8 positions matching TRBD2. The germline V gene encodes CDR1 SGHRS and CDR2 YFSETQ. The CDR3 sequence is 14 residues long. Trimming took 1 base from V and 6 from J; bases not matched to a gene: 2. The chain's CDR3 is CASSLLLAAGELFF. The CDR3 bases are TGCGCCAGCAGCTTGTTACTAGCGGCCGGGGAGCTGTTTTTT.

The CDR3 spells CAWSPARNEQFF. For the CDR3, the DNA is TGTGCCTGGAGTCCCGCACGGAATGAGCAGTTCTTC. The chain employs TRBV30 and TRBJ2-1, with D unresolved. V shed 2 bases and J shed 7 bases, with 9 bases lying between them. Germline-derived CDR1 and CDR2 are GTSNPN and SVGIG (reference sequence). The CDR3 is 12 amino acids.

The rearrangement joins TRBV6-5 to TRBJ1-1, with no clear D. Deletions cut 6 bases from V and 0 bases from J, with 11 bases between. Germline V gene lookup returns CDR1 MNHEY and CDR2 SVGAGI. The CDR3 covers 14 residues. In nucleotides, the CDR3 is TGTGCCAGCAGCCGGAGAGAGATGAACACTGAAGCTTTCTTT. It encodes CASSRREMNTEAFF.

Written as DNA, the CDR3 is TGTGCCAGCAGTTGGGCGCGAAACACTGAAGCTTTCTTT. It encodes CASSWARNTEAFF. V gene TRBV27 combines with J gene TRBJ1-1; D gene ambiguous. CDR3 length equals 13 residues. Per germline, CDR1 MNHEY and CDR2 SMNVEV (reference sequence). Between the trimmed V and J ends, which lost 4 bases and 2 bases, there was a span of 8 bases.

V gene TRBV6-1 combines with J gene TRBJ2-7; the match to TRBD2 covers 11 bases. Germline-derived CDR1 and CDR2 are MNHNS and SASEGT. This CDR3 has 17 amino acids. The trim removed 4 bases at V and 0 bases at J, leaving 8 bases unmatched. The CDR3 nucleotides are TGTGCCAGCAGTGGAACCGGGACTAGCGGAGGCTCCTACGAGCAGTACTTC. Protein: CASSGTGTSGGSYEQYF.

This clone was picked up one time. This chain connects TRBV5-1 to TRBJ2-2; 8 bases agree with TRBD1. Trimming removed 1 base from V and 5 bases from J; junction bases left unmatched: 13. The CDR3 is 18 residues long. The germline V gene encodes CDR1 SGHRS and CDR2 YFSETQ. The CDR3 nucleotides read TGCGCCAGCAGCTTGATGCTACAAACAGGGGGGATGACCGGGGAGCTGTTTTTT. This gives the protein CASSLMLQTGGMTGELFF.